The 6 T cell receptor beta chains below all came from one sample that was sequenced in a study of T cell responses to AZD1222 COVID-19 vaccine. Method: immunoSEQ multiplex PCR; TCRdb's copy keeps in-frame clones and lacks some. The table includes around 150,000 clones, about 90% detected once. Specimen: peripheral blood, collected 28 days after the second AZD1222 dose. These receptor sequences come from an adult who received the AZD1222 COVID-19 vaccine.

For this clone: This specimen includes other DNA sequences encoding the same CDR3. The chain couples TRBV18 to TRBJ1-5; tentatively, D is TRBD1 (5 bases). The ends were cut back, 3 bases at V and 4 bases at J, with 7 bases in the middle. CDR1 KGHSH and CDR2 LQKENI come from the germline V gene. This CDR3 comprises 13 residues. DNA of the CDR3: TGTGCCAGCTCACCGGGGGGTAATCAGCCCCAGCATTTT. This translates into CASSPGGNQPQHF.

This clone has only one observation. This chain uses TRBV28 with TRBJ2-2, with D unresolved. In germline, CDR1 is MDHEN, CDR2 SYDVKM. The CDR3 has 14 amino acids. Trimming took off 3 bases at V and 1 base at J, with 6 bases between the two ends. This chain's CDR3 is CASSFVMNTGELFF. The CDR3 DNA follows: TGTGCCAGCAGTTTCGTTATGAACACCGGGGAGCTGTTTTTT.

This clone showed up just once. The rearrangement links TRBV2 to TRBJ1-3, with TRBD1 identical over 11 bases. Looked up from germline, CDR1 is SNHLY and CDR2 is FYNNEI. With 8 bases clipped from V and 3 bases from J, the junction kept 3 bases outside the gene matches. The CDR3 has 14 residues. The CDR3 bases are TGTGCCAGCGGACAGGGGGCCAGTGGAAACACCATATATTTT. This translates into CASGQGASGNTIYF.

The count of this clone is one. The chain links TRBV6-5 to TRBJ1-4; TRBD1 is a possible D gene (6 bases). Germline V gene sequence: CDR1 MNHEY, CDR2 SVGAGI. The CDR3 is 15 residues long. V was clipped by 2 bases and J by 7 bases, with 14 bases between them. The CDR3 spells CASSYRERDIEKLFF. CDR3 bases: TGTGCCAGCAGTTACCGTGAGAGGGACATTGAAAAACTGTTTTTT.

The rearrangement joins TRBV30 to TRBJ1-2; possible D gene TRBD1, 6 bases. The germline gives CDR1 GTSNPN, CDR2 SVGIG (reference sequence). Trimming left V 5 bases short and J 7 bases short, with 17 bases between. The CDR3 contains 13 residues. The CDR3 spells CAWAPGAQGGYTF. For the CDR3, the DNA is TGTGCCTGGGCACCGGGGGCGCAGGGTGGCTACACCTTC.

Turning to this clone: This specimen includes other DNA sequences encoding the same CDR3. The chain carries TRBV5-1 and TRBJ2-7, with D hard to call. Trimming shortened V by 0 bases and J by 1 base, and 11 bases separated the two germline ends. Germline V lookup: CDR1 SGHRS, CDR2 YFSETQ. The CDR3 has 15 amino acids. The CDR3 sequence: CASSLVSGSSYEQYF. The CDR3 DNA follows: TGCGCCAGCAGCTTGGTTTCGGGCAGTTCCTACGAGCAGTACTTC.